These T cell receptor beta chains were read from a single sample in a study of identical twins. TCRdb redid the calling of the 5' RACE reads with MiXCR, one entry per CDR3 protein. The table has 250,000 or so distinct CDR3 sequences, roughly 8% seen once. In addition, the sample was reused for a study of yellow fever vaccine responses in identical twins.

Sequenced: CD8+ T cells sorted from blood. These TCRs come from a woman under 30 in good health. Both conserved end residues are part of each CDR3. Fields, in order: V gene, clone size, D gene, J gene, CDR3 protein, CDR3 DNA. A D gene is named only where the DNA matches it firmly. Clone size is not always given. Where it is, it says once, few, many or a class for expanded clones.

V gene: TRBV6-2/TRBV6-3
clone size: few
D gene: -
J gene: TRBJ2-1
CDR3 protein: CASSWSWVDYDNEQFF
CDR3 DNA: TGTGCCAGCAGTTGGTCCTGGGTGGACTATGACAATGAGCAGTTCTTC

V gene: TRBV12-3/TRBV12-4
clone size: few
D gene: TRBD2
J gene: TRBJ2-1
CDR3 protein: CASSWASGGYEQFF
CDR3 DNA: TGTGCCAGCAGTTGGGCTAGCGGGGGTTATGAGCAGTTCTTC

V gene: TRBV7-2
clone size: few
D gene: TRBD2
J gene: TRBJ2-7
CDR3 protein: CASSWSAGGSYEQYF
CDR3 DNA: TGTGCCAGCAGCTGGTCGGCGGGGGGCTCCTACGAGCAGTACTTC

V gene: TRBV28
clone size: few
D gene: TRBD2
J gene: TRBJ2-1
CDR3 protein: CASSPSWLAGVSYNEQFF
CDR3 DNA: TGTGCCAGCAGCCCGTCCTGGCTAGCGGGAGTTTCCTACAATGAGCAGTTCTTC

V gene: TRBV5-6
clone size: few
D gene: -
J gene: TRBJ2-5
CDR3 protein: CASSLSWAGQETQYF
CDR3 DNA: TGTGCCAGCAGCTTGAGTTGGGCAGGGCAAGAGACCCAGTACTTC

V gene: TRBV12-3/TRBV12-4
clone size: -
D gene: -
J gene: TRBJ2-1
CDR3 protein: CASTDDLEDEQFF
CDR3 DNA: TGTGCCAGCACCGACGATCTCGAGGATGAGCAGTTCTTC

V gene: TRBV7-8
clone size: many
D gene: -
J gene: TRBJ2-7
CDR3 protein: CASSLAGFSSYEQYF
CDR3 DNA: TGTGCCAGCAGCTTAGCGGGATTTAGCTCCTACGAGCAGTACTTC

V gene: TRBV4-3
clone size: -
D gene: -
J gene: TRBJ2-1
CDR3 protein: CASSQGPEGYNEQFF
CDR3 DNA: TGCGCCAGCAGCCAAGGACCGGAGGGATACAATGAGCAGTTCTTC

V gene: TRBV27
clone size: -
D gene: TRBD2
J gene: TRBJ2-7
CDR3 protein: CASSLIRGGADEQYF
CDR3 DNA: TGTGCCAGCAGTTTAATTCGGGGGGGCGCTGACGAGCAGTACTTC

V gene: TRBV3-1
clone size: -
D gene: -
J gene: TRBJ2-7
CDR3 protein: CASSQDSPDRRSYEQYF
CDR3 DNA: TGTGCCAGCAGCCAAGATAGCCCCGACAGGCGATCCTACGAGCAGTACTTC

V gene: TRBV12-5
clone size: -
D gene: -
J gene: TRBJ2-5
CDR3 protein: CASGLGVPETQYF
CDR3 DNA: TGTGCTAGTGGTCTCGGGGTTCCAGAGACCCAGTACTTC

V gene: TRBV20-1
clone size: many
D gene: TRBD2
J gene: TRBJ2-1
CDR3 protein: CSAMITSGVSYNEQFF
CDR3 DNA: TGCAGTGCCATGATCACTAGCGGCGTTTCATACAATGAGCAGTTCTTC

V gene: TRBV7-2
clone size: few
D gene: -
J gene: TRBJ2-2
CDR3 protein: CASSLEHWGAGELFF
CDR3 DNA: TGTGCCAGCAGCTTAGAGCATTGGGGAGCCGGGGAGCTGTTTTTT

V gene: TRBV4-3
clone size: many
D gene: -
J gene: TRBJ1-1
CDR3 protein: CASSQGSALNTEAFF
CDR3 DNA: TGCGCCAGCAGCCAAGGATCCGCCCTGAACACTGAAGCTTTCTTT

V gene: TRBV20-1
clone size: few
D gene: TRBD2
J gene: TRBJ2-5
CDR3 protein: CSASASGGPETQYF
CDR3 DNA: TGCAGTGCTAGCGCGTCGGGGGGGCCCGAGACCCAGTACTTC

V gene: TRBV5-5
clone size: -
D gene: TRBD2
J gene: TRBJ2-3
CDR3 protein: CASSYEGTSGMGTDTQYF
CDR3 DNA: TGTGCCAGCAGCTACGAGGGGACTAGCGGGATGGGCACAGATACGCAGTATTTT

V gene: TRBV11-2
clone size: few
D gene: -
J gene: TRBJ2-7
CDR3 protein: CASSPAPLYEQYF
CDR3 DNA: TGTGCCAGCAGCCCAGCCCCCCTGTACGAGCAGTACTTC

V gene: TRBV11-1
clone size: many
D gene: -
J gene: TRBJ2-6
CDR3 protein: CASSLVETGANVLTF
CDR3 DNA: TGTGCCAGCAGCCTAGTCGAAACTGGGGCCAACGTCCTGACTTTC

V gene: TRBV20-1
clone size: many
D gene: TRBD2
J gene: TRBJ2-1
CDR3 protein: CSARRPSGGDYNEQFF
CDR3 DNA: TGCAGTGCTAGGCGTCCTAGCGGGGGGGATTACAATGAGCAGTTCTTC

V gene: TRBV7-6
clone size: -
D gene: -
J gene: TRBJ2-3
CDR3 protein: CASSAQGEADTQYF
CDR3 DNA: TGTGCCAGCAGCGCCCAAGGGGAGGCAGATACGCAGTATTTT

V gene: TRBV7-9
clone size: many
D gene: -
J gene: TRBJ2-1
CDR3 protein: CASSIHLNEQFF
CDR3 DNA: TGTGCCAGCAGCATACACTTAAATGAGCAGTTCTTC

V gene: TRBV10-3
clone size: few
D gene: -
J gene: TRBJ2-7
CDR3 protein: CATKPGNTYEQYF
CDR3 DNA: TGTGCCACCAAACCGGGAAATACCTACGAGCAGTACTTC

V gene: TRBV29-1
clone size: few
D gene: -
J gene: TRBJ1-2
CDR3 protein: CSVDPGQINYGYTF
CDR3 DNA: TGCAGCGTAGACCCTGGACAGATTAACTATGGCTACACCTTC

V gene: TRBV20-1
clone size: -
D gene: TRBD1
J gene: TRBJ2-1
CDR3 protein: CSGRDRRVNEQFF
CDR3 DNA: TGCAGTGGGCGGGACAGGCGAGTGAATGAGCAGTTCTTC

V gene: TRBV29-1
clone size: few
D gene: TRBD1
J gene: TRBJ1-1
CDR3 protein: CSVEILQLDRVDTEAFF
CDR3 DNA: TGCAGCGTTGAAATACTCCAGCTTGACAGGGTAGACACTGAAGCTTTCTTT

V gene: TRBV6-2/TRBV6-3
clone size: -
D gene: TRBD2
J gene: TRBJ2-3
CDR3 protein: CASSYSRGRATDTQYF
CDR3 DNA: TGTGCCAGCAGTTACTCCCGCGGGAGAGCCACAGATACGCAGTATTTT

V gene: TRBV5-1
clone size: -
D gene: TRBD1
J gene: TRBJ2-7
CDR3 protein: CASSLGQGVSGYEQYF
CDR3 DNA: TGCGCCAGCAGCTTGGGACAGGGTGTCTCGGGCTACGAGCAGTACTTC

V gene: TRBV10-3
clone size: few
D gene: TRBD1
J gene: TRBJ2-7
CDR3 protein: CAISGVRQGAAPWEQYF
CDR3 DNA: TGTGCCATCAGCGGAGTTAGACAGGGGGCGGCGCCGTGGGAGCAGTACTTC

V gene: TRBV6-2/TRBV6-3
clone size: -
D gene: TRBD1
J gene: TRBJ2-3
CDR3 protein: CASSRQGADTQYF
CDR3 DNA: TGTGCCAGCAGTCGACAGGGGGCAGATACGCAGTATTTT

V gene: TRBV12-3/TRBV12-4
clone size: -
D gene: TRBD1
J gene: TRBJ1-3
CDR3 protein: CASKSGTVGNTIYF
CDR3 DNA: TGTGCCAGCAAGTCCGGGACAGTTGGAAACACCATATATTTT

V gene: TRBV9
clone size: many
D gene: TRBD1
J gene: TRBJ2-4
CDR3 protein: CASSAGTGRNIQYF
CDR3 DNA: TGTGCCAGCAGCGCCGGGACAGGGAGGAACATTCAGTACTTC